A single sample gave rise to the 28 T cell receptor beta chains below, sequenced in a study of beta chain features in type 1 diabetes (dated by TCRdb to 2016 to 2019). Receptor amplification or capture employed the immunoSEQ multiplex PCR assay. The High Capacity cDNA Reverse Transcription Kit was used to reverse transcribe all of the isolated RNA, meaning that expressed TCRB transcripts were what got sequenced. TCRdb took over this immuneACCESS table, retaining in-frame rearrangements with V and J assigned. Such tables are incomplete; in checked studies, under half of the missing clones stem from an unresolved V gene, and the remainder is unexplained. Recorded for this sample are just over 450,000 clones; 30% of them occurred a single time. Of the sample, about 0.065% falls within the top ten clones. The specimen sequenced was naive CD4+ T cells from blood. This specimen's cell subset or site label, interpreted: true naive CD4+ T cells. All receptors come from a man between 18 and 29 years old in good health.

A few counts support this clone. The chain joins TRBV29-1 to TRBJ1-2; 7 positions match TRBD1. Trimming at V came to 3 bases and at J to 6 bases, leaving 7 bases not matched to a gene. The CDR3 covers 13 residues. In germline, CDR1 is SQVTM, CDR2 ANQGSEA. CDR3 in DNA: TGCAGCGTTGATAGGGGGCTGGGGAATGGCTACACCTTC. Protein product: CSVDRGLGNGYTF.

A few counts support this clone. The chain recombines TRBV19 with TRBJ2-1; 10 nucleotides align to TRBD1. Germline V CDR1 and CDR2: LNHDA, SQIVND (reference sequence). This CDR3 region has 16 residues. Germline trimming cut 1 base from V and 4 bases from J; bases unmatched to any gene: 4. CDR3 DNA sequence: TGTGCCAGTAGTATAGGGACAGGGGGTATGTACAATGAGCAGTTCTTC. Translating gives CASSIGTGGMYNEQFF.

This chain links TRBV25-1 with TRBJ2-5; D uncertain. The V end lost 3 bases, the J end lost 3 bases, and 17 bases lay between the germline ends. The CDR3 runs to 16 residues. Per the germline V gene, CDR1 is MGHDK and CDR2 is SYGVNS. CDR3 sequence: CASSDGPDAIEETQYF. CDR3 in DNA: TGTGCCAGCAGTGATGGGCCGGACGCTATTGAAGAGACCCAGTACTTC. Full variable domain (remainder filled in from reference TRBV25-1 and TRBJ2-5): EADIYQTPRYLVIGTGKKITLECSQTMGHDKMYWYQQDPGMELHLIHYSYGVNSTEKGDLSSESTVSRIRTEHFPLTLESARPSHTSQYLCASSDGPDAIEETQYFGPGTRLLVL.

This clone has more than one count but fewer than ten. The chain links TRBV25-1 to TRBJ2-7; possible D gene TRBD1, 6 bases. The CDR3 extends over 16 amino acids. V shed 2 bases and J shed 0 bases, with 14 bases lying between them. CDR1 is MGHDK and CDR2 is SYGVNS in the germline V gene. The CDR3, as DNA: TGTGCCAGCAGTGAAGGAGACAGGCGAAGCTCCTACGAGCAGTACTTC. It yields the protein CASSEGDRRSSYEQYF.

CDR3 sequence reads: CASSQDFYSNQPQHF. The DNA of the CDR3 is TGCGCCAGCAGCCAAGATTTCTACAGCAATCAGCCCCAGCATTTT. The rearrangement joins TRBV4-3 to TRBJ1-5, with D unclear. The germline V gene encodes CDR1 LGHNA and CDR2 YSLEER. V was cut by 0 bases and J by 1 base, with 7 bases left in between. The CDR3 has 15 residues.

The CDR3 region is CASSYSPAGGTDTQYF. In nucleotides, the CDR3 is TGTGCCAGCAGTTACTCGCCCGCGGGAGGCACAGATACGCAGTATTTT. The rearrangement joins TRBV6-5 to TRBJ2-3, with 7 bases aligning to TRBD2. Germline assignment: CDR1 MNHEY and CDR2 SVGAGI. V lost 0 bases, J lost 1 base, and 4 bases stayed unmatched. CDR3 length: 16 residues.

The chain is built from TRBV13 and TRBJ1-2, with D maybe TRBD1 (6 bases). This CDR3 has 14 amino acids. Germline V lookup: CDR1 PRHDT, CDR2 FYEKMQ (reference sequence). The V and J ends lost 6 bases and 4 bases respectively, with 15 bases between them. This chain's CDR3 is CASSRTESSYGYTF. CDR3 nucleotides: TGTGCCAGCAGTAGGACAGAAAGCTCCTATGGCTACACCTTC.

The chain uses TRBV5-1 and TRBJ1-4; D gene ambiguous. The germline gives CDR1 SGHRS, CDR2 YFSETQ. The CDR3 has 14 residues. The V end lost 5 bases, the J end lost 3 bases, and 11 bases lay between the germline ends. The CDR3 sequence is CASRPGDPNEKLFF. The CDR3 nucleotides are TGCGCCAGCAGGCCGGGAGACCCTAATGAAAAACTGTTTTTT.

CDR3 residues: CATSRDPVGAEEQYF. The CDR3 DNA reads TGTGCCACCAGCAGAGATCCGGTGGGGGCGGAAGAGCAGTACTTC. The genes are TRBV15 and TRBJ2-7; possible D gene TRBD1, 6 bases. Between the trimmed V and J ends, which lost 0 bases and 7 bases, there was a span of 16 bases. The V gene's germline CDR1 is LNHNV and CDR2 YYDKDF (reference sequence). The CDR3 contains 15 residues.

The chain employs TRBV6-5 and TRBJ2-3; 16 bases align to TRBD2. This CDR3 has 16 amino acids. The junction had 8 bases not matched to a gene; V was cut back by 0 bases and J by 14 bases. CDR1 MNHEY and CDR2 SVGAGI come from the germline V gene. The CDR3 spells CASSYSPGLAGGPMYF. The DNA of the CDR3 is TGTGCCAGCAGTTACTCTCCGGGACTAGCGGGAGGGCCAATGTATTTT.

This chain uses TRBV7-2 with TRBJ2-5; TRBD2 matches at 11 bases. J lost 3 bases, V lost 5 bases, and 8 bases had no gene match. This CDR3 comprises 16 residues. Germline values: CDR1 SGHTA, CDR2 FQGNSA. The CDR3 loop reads CASSPGSGRAEETQYF. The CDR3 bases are TGTGCCAGCAGCCCGGGTAGCGGGAGGGCAGAAGAGACCCAGTACTTC.

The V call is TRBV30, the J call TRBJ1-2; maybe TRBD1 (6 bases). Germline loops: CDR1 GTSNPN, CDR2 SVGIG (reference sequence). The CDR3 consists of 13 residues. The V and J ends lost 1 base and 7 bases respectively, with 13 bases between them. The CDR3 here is CAWSAAGEGGYTF. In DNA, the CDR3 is TGTGCCTGGAGTGCGGCAGGGGAGGGTGGCTACACCTTC.

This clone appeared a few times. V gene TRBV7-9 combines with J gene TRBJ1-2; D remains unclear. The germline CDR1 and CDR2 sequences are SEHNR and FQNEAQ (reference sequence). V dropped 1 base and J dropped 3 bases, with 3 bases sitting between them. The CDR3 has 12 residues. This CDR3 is CASSLVHYGYTF. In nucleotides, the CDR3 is TGTGCCAGCAGCTTAGTGCACTATGGCTACACCTTC.

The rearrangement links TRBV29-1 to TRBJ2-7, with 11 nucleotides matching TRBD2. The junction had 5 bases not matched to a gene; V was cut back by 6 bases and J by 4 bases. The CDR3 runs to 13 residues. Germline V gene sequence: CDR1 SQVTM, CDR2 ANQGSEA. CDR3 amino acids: CSVTGTSGYEQYF. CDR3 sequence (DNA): TGCAGCGTAACCGGGACTAGCGGTTACGAGCAGTACTTC.

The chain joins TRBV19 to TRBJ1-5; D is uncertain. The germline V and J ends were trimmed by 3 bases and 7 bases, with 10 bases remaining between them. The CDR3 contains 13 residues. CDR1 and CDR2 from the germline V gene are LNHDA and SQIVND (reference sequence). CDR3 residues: CASSIEVRQPQHF. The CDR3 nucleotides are TGTGCCAGTAGTATCGAGGTTAGACAGCCCCAGCATTTT. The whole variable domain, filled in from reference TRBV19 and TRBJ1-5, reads DGGITQSPKYLFRKEGQNVTLSCEQNLNHDAMYWYRQDPGQGLRLIYYSQIVNDFQKGDIAEGYSVSREKKESFPLTVTSAQKNPTAFYLCASSIEVRQPQHFGDGTRLSIL.

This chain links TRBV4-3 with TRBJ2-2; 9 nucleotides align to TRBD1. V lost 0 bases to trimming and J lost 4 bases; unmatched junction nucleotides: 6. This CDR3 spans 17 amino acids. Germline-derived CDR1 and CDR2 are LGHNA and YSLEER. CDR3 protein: CASSQEWGQGATGELFF. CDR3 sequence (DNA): TGCGCCAGCAGCCAAGAGTGGGGACAGGGCGCCACCGGGGAGCTGTTTTTT.

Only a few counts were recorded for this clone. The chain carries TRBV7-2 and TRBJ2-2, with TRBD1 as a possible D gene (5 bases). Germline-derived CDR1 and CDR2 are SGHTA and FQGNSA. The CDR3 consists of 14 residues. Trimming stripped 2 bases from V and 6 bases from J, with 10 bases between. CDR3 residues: CASSLIGVPGELFF. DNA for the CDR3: TGTGCCAGCAGCTTAATAGGGGTCCCCGGGGAGCTGTTTTTT. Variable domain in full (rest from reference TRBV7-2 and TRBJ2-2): GAGVSQSPSNKVTEKGKDVELRCDPISGHTALYWYRQSLGQGLEFLIYFQGNSAPDKSGLPSDRFSAERTGGSVSTLTIQRTQQEDSAVYLCASSLIGVPGELFFGEGSRLTVL.

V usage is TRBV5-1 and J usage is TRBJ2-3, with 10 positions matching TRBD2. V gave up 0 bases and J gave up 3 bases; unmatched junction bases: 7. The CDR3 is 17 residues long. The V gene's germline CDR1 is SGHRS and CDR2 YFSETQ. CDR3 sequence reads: CASSLAGIAGGTDTQYF. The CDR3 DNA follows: TGCGCCAGCAGCTTGGCCGGGATAGCGGGAGGTACAGATACGCAGTATTTT.

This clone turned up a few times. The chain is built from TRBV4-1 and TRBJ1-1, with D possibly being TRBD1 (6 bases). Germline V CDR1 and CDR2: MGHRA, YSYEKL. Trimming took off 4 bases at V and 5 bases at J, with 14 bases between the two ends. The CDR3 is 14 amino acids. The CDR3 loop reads CASSLYGGGTEAFF. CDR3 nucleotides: TGCGCCAGCAGCCTTTACGGGGGCGGAACTGAAGCTTTCTTT.

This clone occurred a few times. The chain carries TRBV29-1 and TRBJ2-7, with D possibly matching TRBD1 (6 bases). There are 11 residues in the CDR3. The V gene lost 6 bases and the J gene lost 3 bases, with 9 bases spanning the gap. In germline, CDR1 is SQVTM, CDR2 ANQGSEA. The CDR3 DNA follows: TGCAGCGTGACAGGCATCTACGAGCAGTACTTC. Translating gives CSVTGIYEQYF.

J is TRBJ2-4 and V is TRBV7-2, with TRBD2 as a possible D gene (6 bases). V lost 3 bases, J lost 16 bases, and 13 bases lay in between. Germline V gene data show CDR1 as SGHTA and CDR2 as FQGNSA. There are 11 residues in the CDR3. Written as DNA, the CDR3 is TGTGCCAGCAGCTTGGGAGGCAGCCCCTACTTC. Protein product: CASSLGGSPYF.

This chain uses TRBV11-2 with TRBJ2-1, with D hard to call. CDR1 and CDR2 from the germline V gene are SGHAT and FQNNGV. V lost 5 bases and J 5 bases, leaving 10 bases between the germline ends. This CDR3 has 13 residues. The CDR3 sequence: CASSPQRDNEQFF. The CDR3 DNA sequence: TGTGCCAGCAGCCCCCAAAGGGACAATGAGCAGTTCTTC.

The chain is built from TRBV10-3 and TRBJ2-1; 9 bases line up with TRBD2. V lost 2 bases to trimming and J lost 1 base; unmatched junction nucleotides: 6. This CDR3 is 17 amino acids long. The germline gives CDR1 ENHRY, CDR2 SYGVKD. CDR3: CAISEANLAGSYNEQFF. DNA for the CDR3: TGTGCCATCAGTGAGGCAAACCTAGCGGGGTCCTACAATGAGCAGTTCTTC.

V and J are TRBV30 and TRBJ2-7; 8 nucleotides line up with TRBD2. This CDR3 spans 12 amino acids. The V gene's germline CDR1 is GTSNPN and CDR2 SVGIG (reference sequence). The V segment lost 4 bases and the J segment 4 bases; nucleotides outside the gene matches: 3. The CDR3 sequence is CAWNTGGYEQYF. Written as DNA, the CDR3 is TGTGCCTGGAATACGGGAGGGTACGAGCAGTACTTC.

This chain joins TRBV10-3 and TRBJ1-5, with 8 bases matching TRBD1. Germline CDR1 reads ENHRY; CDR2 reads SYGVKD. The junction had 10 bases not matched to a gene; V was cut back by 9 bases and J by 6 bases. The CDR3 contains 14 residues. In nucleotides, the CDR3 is TGTGCCATTGGACAGGGCGGTGGAGGTCAGCCCCAGCATTTT. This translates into CAIGQGGGGQPQHF.

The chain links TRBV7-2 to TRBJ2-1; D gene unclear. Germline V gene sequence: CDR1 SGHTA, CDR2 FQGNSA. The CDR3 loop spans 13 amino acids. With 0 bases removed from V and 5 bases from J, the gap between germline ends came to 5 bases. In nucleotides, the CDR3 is TGTGCCAGCAGCTTAGCTGGCGACAATGAGCAGTTCTTC. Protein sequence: CASSLAGDNEQFF. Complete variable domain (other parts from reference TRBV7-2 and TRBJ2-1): GAGVSQSPSNKVTEKGKDVELRCDPISGHTALYWYRQSLGQGLEFLIYFQGNSAPDKSGLPSDRFSAERTGGSVSTLTIQRTQQEDSAVYLCASSLAGDNEQFFGPGTRLTVL.

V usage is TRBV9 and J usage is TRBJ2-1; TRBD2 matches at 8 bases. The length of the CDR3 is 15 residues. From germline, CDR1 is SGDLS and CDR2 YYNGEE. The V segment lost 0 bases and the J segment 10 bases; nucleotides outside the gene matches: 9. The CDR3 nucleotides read TGTGCCAGCAGCGTAGAACTAGCGGCCTCGGGGGAGCAGTTCTTC. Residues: CASSVELAASGEQFF.

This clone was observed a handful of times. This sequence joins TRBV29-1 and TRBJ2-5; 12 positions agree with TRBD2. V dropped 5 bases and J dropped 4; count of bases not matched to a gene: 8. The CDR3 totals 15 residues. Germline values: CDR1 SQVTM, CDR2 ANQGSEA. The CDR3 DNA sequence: TGCAGCGTTCACGGACTAGCGGGGTGGAGAGAGACCCAGTACTTC. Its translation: CSVHGLAGWRETQYF.